This note documents a single T cell receptor (beta chain) sequence. This clone occurred once. The antigen it binds to is not known. No base-level quality is on record; no much larger clone is a single base apart. Libraries were made using the immunoSEQ multiplex PCR assay. As stored in TCRdb, this immuneACCESS dataset retains in-frame rearrangements with V and J assigned. A fraction of the clones does not appear; measured against another copy, unresolved V genes explain less than half of the discrepancy, and the remainder lacks a known reason. This sample comprises roughly 100,000 clones, 80% to 90% of them detected only once. The top ten clonotypes cover roughly 14% of the sample. The CDR3 sequence holds 17 residues, the cysteine and phenylalanine included. CDR3 DNA is the only sequence kept; it has 51 bases, read in frame from the first base. Germline trimming: 0 bases from V, 7 bases from J; junction bases outside gene matches: 4. According to the germline V gene, CDR1 reads WSHSY and CDR2 reads SAAADI.

The sample belongs to a study of control samples from healthy donors and cancer patients (dated by TCRdb to the early 2020s). The sequence joins TRBV10-2 to TRBJ2-1; the central 15 bases match TRBD2. The source of this sequence is a man aged 30-40 years in good health. Sequencing was performed on blood. The CDR3 is CASSESRGTSGRNEQFF. The nucleotide sequence reads as follows: TGCGCCAGCAGTGAGTCACGAGGGACTAGCGGGAGGAATGAGCAGTTCTTC.